The entry below describes one T cell receptor (beta chain). As yet, its antigen is unknown. The CDR3 sequence is 14 residues long. From germline, CDR1 is MDHEN and CDR2 SYDVKM. The V end was cut by 5 bases, the J end by 2 bases, with 12 bases between. This entry comes from a study of beta chain features in type 1 diabetes. The study's findings and limits: Whether HLA type influences TCRB rearrangement remained unresolved here. Shortening that was moderate but significant affected the TCRB CDR3s of Type 1 diabetes patients in all four CD4+ subsets.

The investigators reverse transcribed all of the isolated RNA, so they sequenced expressed TCRB transcripts. Profiling relied on immunoSEQ multiplex PCR, and the TCRdb table lists in-frame clones only, not all of them. This table has hundreds of thousands of clones, roughly an eighth appearing once. The receptor was derived from a man between 18 and 35 years old with type 1 diabetes. The sequencing sample was made of naive CD4+ T cells from blood. This chain links TRBV28 with TRBJ1-1; D possibly corresponds to TRBD1 (5 bases). CDR3 sequence: CASSAPGINTEAFF. CDR3 DNA: TGTGCCAGCAGTGCTCCAGGGATCAACACTGAAGCTTTCTTT.